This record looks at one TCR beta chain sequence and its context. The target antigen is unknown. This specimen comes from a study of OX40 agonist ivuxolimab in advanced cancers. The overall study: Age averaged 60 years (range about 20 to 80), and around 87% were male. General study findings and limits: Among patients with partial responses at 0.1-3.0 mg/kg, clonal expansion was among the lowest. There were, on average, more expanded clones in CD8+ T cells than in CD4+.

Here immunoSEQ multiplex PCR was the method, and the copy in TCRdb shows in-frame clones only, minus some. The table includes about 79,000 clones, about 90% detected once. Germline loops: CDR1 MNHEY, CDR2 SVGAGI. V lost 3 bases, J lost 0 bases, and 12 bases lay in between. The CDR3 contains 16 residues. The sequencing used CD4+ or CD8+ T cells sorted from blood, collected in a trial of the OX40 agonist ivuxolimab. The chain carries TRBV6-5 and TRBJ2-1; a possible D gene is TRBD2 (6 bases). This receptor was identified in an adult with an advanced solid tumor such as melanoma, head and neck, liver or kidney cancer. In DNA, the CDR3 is TGTGCCAGCAGTTATCAAGCGGGTGTCTCCTACAATGAGCAGTTCTTC. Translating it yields CASSYQAGVSYNEQFF.